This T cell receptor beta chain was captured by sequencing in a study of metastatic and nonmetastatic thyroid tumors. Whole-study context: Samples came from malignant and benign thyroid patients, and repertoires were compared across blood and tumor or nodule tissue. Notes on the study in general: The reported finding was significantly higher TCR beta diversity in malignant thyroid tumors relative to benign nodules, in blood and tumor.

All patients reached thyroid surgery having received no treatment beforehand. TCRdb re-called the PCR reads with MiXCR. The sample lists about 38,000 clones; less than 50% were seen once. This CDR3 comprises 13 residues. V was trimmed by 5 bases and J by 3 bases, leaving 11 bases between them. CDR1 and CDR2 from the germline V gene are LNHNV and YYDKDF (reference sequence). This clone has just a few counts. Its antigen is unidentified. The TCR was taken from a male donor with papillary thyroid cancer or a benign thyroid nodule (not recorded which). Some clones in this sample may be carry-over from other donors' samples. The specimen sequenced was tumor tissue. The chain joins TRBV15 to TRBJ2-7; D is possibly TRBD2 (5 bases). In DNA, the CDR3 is TGTGCCACCAGCCCGACGCGGGTCTACGAGCAGTACTTC. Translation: CATSPTRVYEQYF.